A single sample is the source of the 22 T cell receptor beta chains below, sequenced in a study of blood T cell repertoires in COVID-19 (dated by TCRdb to 2019 to 2021). The protocol used for the library was the immunoSEQ multiplex PCR assay. TCRdb mirrors the immuneACCESS table, restricted to in-frame sequences. Some clones are absent from its copies; in checked studies, under half trace to an unresolved V gene, and the reason for the others is unknown. For this sample the table gives around 330,000 clones, of which around 89% were detected only once. Clones ranked in the top ten supply 4% of the sample. Sample: peripheral blood. These receptor sequences come from a woman aged 45-65 years with active or convalescent COVID-19.

The chain uses TRBV29-1 and TRBJ2-1; a possible D gene is TRBD1 (6 bases). CDR1 and CDR2 (germline): SQVTM, ANQGSEA. CDR3 length equals 15 residues. Deletions cut 6 bases from V and 0 bases from J, with 15 bases between. The DNA for the CDR3 is TGCAGCGTCACACAGGGTTTAAGCTCCTACAATGAGCAGTTCTTC. The encoded protein is CSVTQGLSSYNEQFF.

The chain employs TRBV28 and TRBJ2-2; 7 nucleotides agree with TRBD2. The junction had 12 bases not matched to a gene; V was cut back by 6 bases and J by 8 bases. CDR3 length: 15 residues. CDR1 is MDHEN, CDR2 SYDVKM, per germline. For the CDR3, the DNA is TGTGCCAGCAGCCATCAGGGAGGGAGTTTAGGGGAGCTGTTTTTT. Translating it yields CASSHQGGSLGELFF.

This sequence joins TRBV9 and TRBJ2-1; the D gene is possibly TRBD1 (6 bases). The CDR3 loop spans 16 amino acids. Germline V gene data show CDR1 as SGDLS and CDR2 as YYNGEE. Trimming left V 0 bases short and J 6 bases short, with 16 bases between. CDR3 DNA: TGTGCCAGCAGCGTAGCGCTACAGGGTAAGGTCAATGAGCAGTTCTTC. Translating gives CASSVALQGKVNEQFF. The variable domain in full, completed from reference TRBV9 and TRBJ2-1, reads DSGVTQTPKHLITATGQRVTLRCSPRSGDLSVYWYQQSLDQGLQFLIQYYNGEERAKGNILERFSAQQFPDLHSELNLSSLELGDSALYFCASSVALQGKVNEQFFGPGTRLTVL.

The chain couples TRBV19 to TRBJ1-2; 7 bases match TRBD1. The CDR3 has 14 amino acids. Germline lookup yields CDR1 LNHDA and CDR2 SQIVND (reference sequence). The trim removed 5 bases at V and 6 bases at J, leaving 9 bases unmatched. The CDR3 sequence: CASSPDDRVDGYTF. The CDR3 coding sequence is TGTGCCAGTAGTCCCGATGACAGGGTGGATGGCTACACCTTC.

V is TRBV7-2 and J is TRBJ2-1; 9 nucleotides agree with TRBD1. Germline V gene data show CDR1 as SGHTA and CDR2 as FQGNSA. Germline trimming cut 2 bases from V and 7 bases from J; bases unmatched to any gene: 12. This CDR3 region has 17 residues. The CDR3 here is CASSLMGPGTGKNEQFF. Here the CDR3 DNA reads TGTGCCAGCAGCTTAATGGGCCCCGGGACAGGGAAAAATGAGCAGTTCTTC.

The chain links TRBV21-1 to TRBJ1-4; TRBD1 reflects the table's D call only, with no check against the DNA. TRBV21-1 is a documented pseudogene. There are 15 residues in the CDR3. CDR3 sequence reads: CASTGQGDGRGKLFF. The CDR3 coding sequence is TGTGCCAGCACGGGACAGGGGGATGGAAGAGGAAAACTGTTTTTT.

The V call is TRBV7-3, the J call TRBJ2-6; D is unclear. V lost 5 bases and J lost 1, with 12 bases in between. This CDR3 has 16 amino acids. Germline V gene data show CDR1 as SGHTA and CDR2 as FQGTGA. CDR3 loop: CASSPPSPSGANVLTF. Written as DNA, the CDR3 is TGTGCCAGCAGCCCCCCCTCCCCTTCTGGGGCCAACGTCCTGACTTTC.

This chain joins TRBV6-2 or TRBV6-3 and TRBJ1-2; 7 bases line up with TRBD1. The junction had 3 bases not matched to a gene; V was cut back by 6 bases and J by 2 bases. Germline V lookup: CDR1 MNHEY, CDR2 SVGEGT. The CDR3 extends over 13 amino acids. The CDR3, as DNA: TGTGCCAGCAGCTCGACAGGGAACTATGGCTACACCTTC. Protein: CASSSTGNYGYTF.

The chain employs TRBV9 and TRBJ2-1, with a tentative D call TRBD2 (5 bases). Trimming left V 3 bases short and J 0 bases short, with 10 bases between. Germline V gives CDR1 SGDLS, CDR2 YYNGEE. There are 15 residues in the CDR3. CDR3 in amino acids: CASSAEGSSYNEQFF. The CDR3 bases are TGTGCCAGCAGCGCCGAGGGTAGCTCCTACAATGAGCAGTTCTTC. Using reference TRBV9 and TRBJ2-1 for the parts outside the CDR3, the full variable domain is DSGVTQTPKHLITATGQRVTLRCSPRSGDLSVYWYQQSLDQGLQFLIQYYNGEERAKGNILERFSAQQFPDLHSELNLSSLELGDSALYFCASSAEGSSYNEQFFGPGTRLTVL.

The chain recombines TRBV7-2 with TRBJ2-1; 10 bases map to TRBD1. Germline V gene sequence: CDR1 SGHTA, CDR2 FQGNSA. The CDR3 runs to 14 residues. V lost 4 bases and J lost 9; bases outside the gene matches: 6. The CDR3 loop reads CASSYGQGEGEQFF. CDR3 DNA sequence: TGTGCCAGCAGCTACGGACAGGGGGAGGGTGAGCAGTTCTTC.

This clone was seen a few times. J is TRBJ2-2 and V is TRBV19; 13 bases are a match to TRBD2. This CDR3 region has 19 residues. The germline gives CDR1 LNHDA, CDR2 SQIVND (reference sequence). With 3 bases clipped from V and 0 bases from J, the junction kept 7 bases outside the gene matches. In DNA form, the CDR3 reads TGTGCCAGTAGTATGGGGACTAGCGGGGAGCTCCCGAACACCGGGGAGCTGTTTTTT. Its protein is CASSMGTSGELPNTGELFF.

The sample holds one count of this clone. The V call is TRBV5-1, the J call TRBJ2-7, with D perhaps matching TRBD1 (5 bases). The CDR3 covers 14 residues. Germline V gene sequence: CDR1 SGHRS, CDR2 YFSETQ. V shed 2 bases and J shed 5 bases, with 14 bases lying between them. The CDR3 DNA reads TGCGCCAGCAGCTTCGGTCAGGGTAGCCACGAGCAGTACTTC. As protein: CASSFGQGSHEQYF. The variable domain in full, with the rest retrieved from reference TRBV5-1 and TRBJ2-7, is KAGVTQTPRYLIKTRGQQVTLSCSPISGHRSVSWYQQTPGQGLQFLFEYFSETQRNKGNFPGRFSGRQFSNSRSEMNVSTLELGDSALYLCASSFGQGSHEQYFGPGTRLTVT.

The J gene is TRBJ1-5, the V gene TRBV27; D is possibly TRBD1 (5 bases). The germline CDR1 and CDR2 sequences are MNHEY and SMNVEV (reference sequence). This CDR3 has 16 residues. Trimming removed 4 bases at V and 9 bases at J, with 22 bases between. The CDR3 coding sequence is TGTGCCAGCAGTTCGCGCCCTCCCGGGACTGGGATGCCCCAGCATTTT. Translated: CASSSRPPGTGMPQHF.

The DNA for the CDR3 is TGCAGCGCCCACCTAGACCCGACTAATACAATGGCGAAGCAGTTCTTC. It encodes CSAHLDPTNTMAKQFF. V is TRBV29-1 and J is TRBJ2-1; D might be TRBD2 (5 bases). The V end was cut by 7 bases, the J end by 11 bases, with 30 bases between. The CDR3 is 16 amino acids. Germline V lookup: CDR1 SQVTM, CDR2 ANQGSEA.

The genes are TRBV24-1 and TRBJ2-5; 10 bases match TRBD1. Germline V CDR1 and CDR2: KGHDR, SFDVKD. This CDR3 region has 17 residues. The ends lost 4 bases at V and 0 bases at J; junction bases unmatched: 7. CDR3 coding DNA: TGTGCCACCAGTGAAGGAGGACAGGGGGTTTACCAAGAGACCCAGTACTTC. It is translated as CATSEGGQGVYQETQYF.

The rearrangement joins TRBV5-1 to TRBJ1-2; 10 nucleotides match TRBD1. This CDR3 has 15 residues. With 2 bases clipped from V and 8 bases from J, the junction kept 9 bases outside the gene matches. The germline V gene encodes CDR1 SGHRS and CDR2 YFSETQ. The CDR3 sequence is CASSFSGTGASGYTF. The CDR3 DNA reads as TGCGCCAGCAGCTTTTCCGGGACAGGGGCGTCAGGCTACACCTTC.

Only a few counts were recorded for this clone. The rearrangement joins TRBV29-1 to TRBJ2-2, with D possibly matching TRBD2 (5 bases). V was clipped by 4 bases and J by 4 bases, with 7 bases between them. There are 12 residues in the CDR3. Germline V gene sequence: CDR1 SQVTM, CDR2 ANQGSEA. The CDR3: CSVGGSTGELFF. CDR3 DNA sequence: TGCAGCGTTGGAGGGAGCACCGGGGAGCTGTTTTTT.

This clone showed up just once. The CDR3 sequence: CASSLDRGENSPLHF. CDR3 DNA: TGCGCCAGCAGCTTGGACAGGGGGGAAAATTCACCCCTCCACTTT. The rearrangement links TRBV5-1 to TRBJ1-6, with 8 bases aligning to TRBD1. The J segment lost 7 bases and the V segment lost 0 bases, leaving 3 bases of the junction unmatched. Germline CDR1 reads SGHRS; CDR2 reads YFSETQ. This CDR3 spans 15 amino acids.

This chain joins TRBV10-3 and TRBJ1-1; the D is unclear. The length of the CDR3 is 13 residues. V lost 0 bases to trimming and J lost 9 bases, with 11 bases between them. Germline V gene sequence: CDR1 ENHRY, CDR2 SYGVKD. The CDR3 nucleotides are TGTGCCATCAGTGAGTCTGATGGCGGGAAAGCTTTCTTT. It codes for CAISESDGGKAFF.

The J gene is TRBJ1-5, the V gene TRBV3-1 (or the pseudogene TRBV3-2), with 7 nucleotides matching TRBD1. The J segment lost 6 bases and the V segment lost 5 bases, leaving 4 bases of the junction unmatched. From germline, CDR1 is LGHDT and CDR2 YNNKEL (reference sequence). This CDR3 has 13 amino acids. The CDR3 here is CASSEDRFQPQHF. The DNA of the CDR3 is TGTGCCAGCAGCGAGGACAGGTTTCAGCCCCAGCATTTT.

The chain carries TRBV3-1 (or the pseudogene TRBV3-2) and TRBJ1-2, with D perhaps matching TRBD1 (5 bases). The ends were cut back, 1 base at V and 4 bases at J, with 13 bases in the middle. The germline V gene has CDR1 LGHDT and CDR2 YNNKEL (reference sequence). The CDR3 loop spans 15 amino acids. CDR3 sequence: CASSQVQGKGYGYTF. CDR3 coding DNA: TGTGCCAGCAGCCAAGTGCAGGGCAAAGGCTATGGCTACACCTTC.

The chain couples TRBV29-1 to TRBJ2-2, with D possibly matching TRBD2 (6 bases). The CDR3 length is 12 residues. Trimming cost V 4 bases and J 4 bases, with 7 bases left between them. Per germline, CDR1 SQVTM and CDR2 ANQGSEA. The CDR3 DNA follows: TGCAGCGTTGTCGGGAGCACCGGGGAGCTGTTTTTT. Residues: CSVVGSTGELFF.